The 8 T cell receptor beta chains below come from one sample, sequenced in a study of regulatory T cells in long-lasting Graves disease. Construction of TCR beta libraries relied on iRepertoire HTBI primers and on Arm-PCR targeting CDR3 regions. TCRdb reprocessed the multiplex PCR reads with MiXCR, giving one entry per CDR3 protein. The data hold hundreds of thousands of distinct CDR3 sequences, with 15% observed a single time. Sample time point: newly diagnosed GD, antithyroid drugs for less than 3 months. Scientists built the TCR library using RNA that was extracted from PBMCs. The same sample was also used in a study of T cells in Graves' hyperthyroidism and ophthalmopathy.

Sequenced material: peripheral blood mononuclear cells (PBMCs), taken at new diagnosis, from a patient treated with antithyroid drugs. Receptors were obtained from a woman between 40 and 50 years old with Graves disease.

With regard to this clonotype: At one end the junction does not follow the germline gene, possibly because of a read error. The V gene is TRBV3-1, the J gene TRBJ2-6, with D possibly TRBD1 on 6 matching bases. This CDR3 contains 15 residues. Germline V lookup: CDR1 LGHDT, CDR2 YNNKEL (reference sequence). The CDR3 bases are TGTTCCAGCAGCCATGGGGGCTCCGGGGCCAACGTCCTGACTTTC. Translation gives CSSSHGGSGANVLTF. The variable domain in full, completed from reference TRBV3-1 and TRBJ2-6, reads DTAVSQTPKYLVTQMGNDKSIKCEQNLGHDTMYWYKQDSKKFLKIMFSYNNKELIINETVPNRFSPKSPDKAHLNLHINSLELGDSAVYFCSSSHGGSGANVLTFGAGSRLTVL.

At least ten counts were recorded for this clonotype. The chain uses TRBV28 and TRBJ2-7; 10 bases align to TRBD1. Germline V CDR1 and CDR2: MDHEN, SYDVKM. The CDR3 has 15 residues. Trimming at V came to 5 bases and at J to 4 bases, leaving 8 bases not matched to a gene. As DNA, the CDR3 is TGTGCCAGCAGTCTATACGGGACAGGGGCGTACGAGCAGTACTTC. Translation gives CASSLYGTGAYEQYF.

This chain joins TRBV12-3 or TRBV12-4 and TRBJ2-3; 7 bases line up with TRBD2. This CDR3 has 17 amino acids. V was pared by 3 bases and J by 4 bases, with 13 bases of the junction left unmatched. The CDR3 DNA is TGTGCCAGCAGTTTTTCCGGGATAGCGGGTGGGGCAGATACGCAGTATTTT. Its translation is CASSFSGIAGGADTQYF.

This clonotype was seen at least ten times. The V call is TRBV6-2 or TRBV6-3, the J call TRBJ2-3, with D perhaps matching TRBD1 or TRBD2 (7 bases each). V dropped 2 bases and J dropped 6 bases, with 15 bases sitting between them. This CDR3 spans 15 amino acids. The germline V gene has CDR1 MNHEY and CDR2 SVGEGT. Here the CDR3 DNA reads TGTGCCAGCAGTTACGGGAGGGGGCGTAAGGATACGCAGTATTTT. Protein sequence: CASSYGRGRKDTQYF.

In this sample, this clonotype turned up many times. V is TRBV5-6 and J is TRBJ2-3; D is ambiguous. V was pared by 4 bases and J by 1 base, with 19 bases between. Germline lookup yields CDR1 SGHDT and CDR2 YYEEEE. The CDR3 totals 17 residues. The CDR3 DNA reads TGTGCCAGCAGCCCCGAAAGACTCCCTGGGGGCACAGATACGCAGTATTTT. This translates into CASSPERLPGGTDTQYF.

This clonotype was recorded many times. J is TRBJ2-1 and V is TRBV2; TRBD2 matches 15 bases. The V and J ends lost 4 bases and 0 bases, in that order; junction bases with no gene match: 13. This CDR3 contains 21 residues. Per the germline V gene, CDR1 is SNHLY and CDR2 is FYNNEI. CDR3 sequence reads: CASSVGGGLAGGPSSYNEQFF. As DNA, the CDR3 is TGTGCCAGCAGTGTGGGAGGCGGACTAGCGGGAGGGCCAAGCTCCTACAATGAGCAGTTCTTC.

About this clonotype itself: It differs at one base from a far larger clone, so likely a read error. Lacking the conserved final phenylalanine or tryptophan, this CDR3 likely reflects a read error. Because the CDR3's place on the DNA is in doubt, the DNA is left out and the CDR3 is given as listed by TCRdb. The CDR3 sequence is CASSLLGARYNEQFL. The chain employs TRBV11-3 and TRBJ2-3; the D call in the table, TRBD1, was not verified against the DNA. Germline V gives CDR1 SGHNT, CDR2 YENEEA. From its first to its last residue, the CDR3 has 15 amino acids.

This clonotype was recorded many times. V gene TRBV2 combines with J gene TRBJ2-2, with D perhaps matching TRBD1 (6 bases). There are 14 residues in the CDR3. Germline V lookup: CDR1 SNHLY, CDR2 FYNNEI. V dropped 5 bases and J dropped 6 bases, with 13 bases sitting between them. CDR3 nucleotide sequence: TGTGCCAGCAGTCCTACAGGGTCCCCCGGGGAGCTGTTTTTT. Its protein product is CASSPTGSPGELFF.